The clone carrying this T cell receptor beta chain was picked up a small number of times. Its antigen is undetermined. CDR3 length: 14 amino acids. CDR1 and CDR2 (germline): SGHTA, FQGNSA. Trimming took off 5 bases at V and 7 bases at J, with 17 bases between the two ends. The data are from a study of blood T cells in healthy people across ages. Study-level information: Template switching captured about one barcoded beta molecule per two T cells.

Study-wide findings and caveats: More naive CD4+ cells and higher diversity marked long-lived donors relative to aged donors.

Alongside a J-beta primer mix, a sample-barcoded 5' primer served in a second PCR lasting roughly 7 to 11 cycles. TCRdb analysed the 5' RACE reads with MiXCR anew, one entry per CDR3 protein. The table shows about 570,000 distinct CDR3 sequences, with roughly 29% occurring only once. The sequencing sample was made of blood. The J gene is TRBJ2-5, the V gene TRBV7-2; D uncertain. The sequence derives from a woman aged 65 to 85 in good health. The CDR3 protein is CASSDIIGYGTQYF. The CDR3 bases are TGTGCCAGCAGCGACATTATTGGGTACGGGACCCAGTACTTC.